This T cell receptor beta chain stems from a study of early T cells in non-severe SARS-CoV-2 infection. Across the whole study: Sequenced bulk RNA came from whole blood that was unsorted, and chains were unpaired.

Study-wide points: Missing private and CD4 specificities, VDJdb matching favored anti-spike CD8 responses.

This clonotype was observed at least ten times. What it binds is not known. Deletions cut 4 bases from V and 5 bases from J, with 9 bases between. Germline V gene data show CDR1 as SEHNR and CDR2 as FQNEAQ (reference sequence). The CDR3 length is 14 residues. Individual cDNA molecules each received unique molecular identifiers attached to them. Using its own MiXCR run on the 5' RACE reads, TCRdb lists one record per CDR3 protein. The sample has about 69,000 distinct CDR3 sequences; roughly 4.9% are singletons. This TCR was recovered from an adult who was a healthcare worker with PCR-confirmed SARS-CoV-2 infection or an uninfected control (not recorded which). The donor label of this sample is uncertain. The chain is built from TRBV7-9 and TRBJ1-6; no clear D gene. The sequenced sample was whole blood, obtained at baseline. The CDR3 is CASSYNSHNSPLHF. CDR3 sequence (DNA): TGTGCCAGCAGCTACAACAGTCATAATTCACCCCTCCACTTT.